This T cell receptor beta chain was identified during a study of OX40 agonist ivuxolimab in advanced cancers. Study background: Patients received ivuxolimab, an intravenous treatment, every 2 weeks at 0.01 to 10 mg/kg. Three patients had partial responses: one hepatocellular carcinoma, two cutaneous melanoma.

The germline gives CDR1 GTSNPN, CDR2 SVGIG (reference sequence). The CDR3 consists of 10 residues. Trimming took 3 bases from V and 5 from J, leaving 4 bases between them. Only in-frame clones appear in the TCRdb table, and some are missing; sequencing was by immunoSEQ multiplex PCR. The repertoire holds about 93,000 clones, with 94% as singletons. Systemic immunosuppression or a history of autoimmune disease excluded patients. The clonotype was recovered from an adult with an advanced solid tumor such as melanoma, head and neck, liver or kidney cancer. The sample here was CD4+ or CD8+ T cells sorted from blood, taken in a trial of the OX40 agonist ivuxolimab. The chain has TRBV30 and TRBJ1-2, with D hard to call. The CDR3 DNA reads TGTGCCTGGAGGGCGTATGGCTACACCTTC. Its translation is CAWRAYGYTF.